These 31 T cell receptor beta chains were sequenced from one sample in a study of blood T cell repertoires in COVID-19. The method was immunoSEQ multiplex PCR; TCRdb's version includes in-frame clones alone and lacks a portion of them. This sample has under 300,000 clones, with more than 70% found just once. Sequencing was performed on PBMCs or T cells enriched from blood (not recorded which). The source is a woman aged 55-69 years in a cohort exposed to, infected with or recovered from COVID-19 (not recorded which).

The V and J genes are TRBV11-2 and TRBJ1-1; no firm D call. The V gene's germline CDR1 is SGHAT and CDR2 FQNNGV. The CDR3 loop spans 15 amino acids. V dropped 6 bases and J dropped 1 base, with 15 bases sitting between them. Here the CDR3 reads CASSQHRTANTEAFF. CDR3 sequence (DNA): TGTGCCAGCAGTCAACATAGGACTGCGAACACTGAAGCTTTCTTT.

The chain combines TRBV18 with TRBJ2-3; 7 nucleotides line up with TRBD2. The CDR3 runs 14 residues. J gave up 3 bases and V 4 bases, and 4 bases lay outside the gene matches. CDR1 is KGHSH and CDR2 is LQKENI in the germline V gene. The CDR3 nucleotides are TGTGCCAGCTCACGGTCGGGACTAACAGATACGCAGTATTTT. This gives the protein CASSRSGLTDTQYF.

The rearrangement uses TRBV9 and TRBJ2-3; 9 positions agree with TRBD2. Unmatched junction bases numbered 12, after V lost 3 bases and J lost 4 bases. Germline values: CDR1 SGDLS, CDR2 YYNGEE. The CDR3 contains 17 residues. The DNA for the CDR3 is TGTGCCAGCAGCGCCAGAGAGGGCGGGAGGGCCCCAGATACGCAGTATTTT. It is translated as CASSAREGGRAPDTQYF.

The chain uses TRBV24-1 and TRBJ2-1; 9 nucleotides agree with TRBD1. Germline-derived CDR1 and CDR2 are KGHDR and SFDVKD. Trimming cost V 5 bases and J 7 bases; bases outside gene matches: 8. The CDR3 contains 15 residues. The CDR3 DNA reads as TGTGCCACCAGTGCGGGGGACAGGGAAGGGAATGAGCAGTTCTTC. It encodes CATSAGDREGNEQFF.

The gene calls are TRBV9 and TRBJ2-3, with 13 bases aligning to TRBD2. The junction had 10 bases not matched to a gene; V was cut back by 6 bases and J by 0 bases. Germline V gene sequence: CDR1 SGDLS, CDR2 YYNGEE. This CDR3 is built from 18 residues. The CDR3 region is CASNPGLAGIASTDTQYF. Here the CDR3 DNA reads TGTGCCAGCAATCCGGGACTAGCGGGGATAGCTAGCACAGATACGCAGTATTTT. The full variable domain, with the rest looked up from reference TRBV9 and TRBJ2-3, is DSGVTQTPKHLITATGQRVTLRCSPRSGDLSVYWYQQSLDQGLQFLIQYYNGEERAKGNILERFSAQQFPDLHSELNLSSLELGDSALYFCASNPGLAGIASTDTQYFGPGTRLTVL.

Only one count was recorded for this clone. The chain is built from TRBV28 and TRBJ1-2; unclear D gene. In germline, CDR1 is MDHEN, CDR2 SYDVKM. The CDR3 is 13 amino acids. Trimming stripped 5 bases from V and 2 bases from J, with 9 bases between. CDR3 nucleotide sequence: TGTGCCAGCAGTACGAGTGAAAACTATGGCTACACCTTC. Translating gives CASSTSENYGYTF.

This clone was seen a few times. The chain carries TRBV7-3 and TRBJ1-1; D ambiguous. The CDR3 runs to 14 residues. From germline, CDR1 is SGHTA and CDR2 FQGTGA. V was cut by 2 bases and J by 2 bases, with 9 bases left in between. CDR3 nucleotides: TGTGCCAGCAGCTTATATCCAGGAAACACTGAAGCTTTCTTT. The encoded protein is CASSLYPGNTEAFF. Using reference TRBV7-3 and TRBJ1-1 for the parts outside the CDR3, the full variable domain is GAGVSQTPSNKVTEKGKYVELRCDPISGHTALYWYRQSLGQGPEFLIYFQGTGAADDSGLPNDRFFAVRPEGSVSTLKIQRTERGDSAVYLCASSLYPGNTEAFFGQGTRLTVV.

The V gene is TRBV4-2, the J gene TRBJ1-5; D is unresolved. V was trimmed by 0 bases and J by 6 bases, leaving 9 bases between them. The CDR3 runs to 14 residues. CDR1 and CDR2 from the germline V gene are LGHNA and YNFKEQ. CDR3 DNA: TGTGCCAGCAGCCAAGATTCGGGGTTTCAGCCCCAGCATTTT. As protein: CASSQDSGFQPQHF.

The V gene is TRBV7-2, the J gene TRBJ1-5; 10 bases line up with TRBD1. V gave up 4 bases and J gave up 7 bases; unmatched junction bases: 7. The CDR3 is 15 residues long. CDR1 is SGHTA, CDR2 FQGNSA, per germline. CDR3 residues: CASSSTGGERQPQHF. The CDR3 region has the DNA TGTGCCAGCAGCTCGACAGGGGGCGAGAGGCAGCCCCAGCATTTT.

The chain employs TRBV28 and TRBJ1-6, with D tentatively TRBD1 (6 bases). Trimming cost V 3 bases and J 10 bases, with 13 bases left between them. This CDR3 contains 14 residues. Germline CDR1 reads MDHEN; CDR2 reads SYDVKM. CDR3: CASSFGNRVSPLHF. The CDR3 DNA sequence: TGTGCCAGCAGTTTCGGGAACAGGGTCTCACCCCTCCACTTT.

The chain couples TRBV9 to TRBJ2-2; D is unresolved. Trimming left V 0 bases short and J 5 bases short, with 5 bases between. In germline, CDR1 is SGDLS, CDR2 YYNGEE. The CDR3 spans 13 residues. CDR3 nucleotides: TGTGCCAGCAGCGTAGTCGGGACCGGGGAGCTGTTTTTT. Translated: CASSVVGTGELFF.

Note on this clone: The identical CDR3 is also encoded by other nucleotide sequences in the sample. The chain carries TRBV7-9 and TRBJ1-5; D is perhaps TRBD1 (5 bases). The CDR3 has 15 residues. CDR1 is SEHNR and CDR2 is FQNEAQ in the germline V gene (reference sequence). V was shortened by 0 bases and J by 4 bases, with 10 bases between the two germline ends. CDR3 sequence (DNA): TGTGCCAGCAGCTTAGCCGGGGGAGGTAATCAGCCCCAGCATTTT. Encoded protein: CASSLAGGGNQPQHF. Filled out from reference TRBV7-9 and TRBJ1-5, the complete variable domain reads DTGVSQNPRHKITKRGQNVTFRCDPISEHNRLYWYRQTLGQGPEFLTYFQNEAQLEKSRLLSDRFSAERPKGSFSTLEIQRTEQGDSAMYLCASSLAGGGNQPQHFGDGTRLSIL.

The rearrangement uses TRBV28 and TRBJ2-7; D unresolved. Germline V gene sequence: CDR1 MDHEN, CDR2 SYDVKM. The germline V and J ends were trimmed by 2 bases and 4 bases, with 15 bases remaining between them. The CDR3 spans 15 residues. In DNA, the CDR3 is TGTGCCAGCAGTTTAAGTGGTCAGAATATTTACGAGCAGTACTTC. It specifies CASSLSGQNIYEQYF.

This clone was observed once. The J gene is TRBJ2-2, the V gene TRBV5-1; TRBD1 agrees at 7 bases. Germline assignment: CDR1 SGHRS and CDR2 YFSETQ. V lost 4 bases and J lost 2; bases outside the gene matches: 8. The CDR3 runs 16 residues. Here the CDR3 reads CASSPRQGINTGELFF. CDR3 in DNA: TGCGCCAGCAGCCCCCGACAGGGTATCAACACCGGGGAGCTGTTTTTT.

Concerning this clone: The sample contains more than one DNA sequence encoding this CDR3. CDR3 protein: CASSVSGSSYNEQFF. CDR3 in DNA: TGTGCCAGCAGCGTTAGCGGAAGCTCCTACAATGAGCAGTTCTTC. The V and J genes are TRBV9 and TRBJ2-1; a possible D gene is TRBD2 (6 bases). CDR1 is SGDLS and CDR2 is YYNGEE in the germline V gene. V lost 2 bases and J 0 bases, leaving 9 bases between the germline ends. The CDR3 runs to 15 residues.

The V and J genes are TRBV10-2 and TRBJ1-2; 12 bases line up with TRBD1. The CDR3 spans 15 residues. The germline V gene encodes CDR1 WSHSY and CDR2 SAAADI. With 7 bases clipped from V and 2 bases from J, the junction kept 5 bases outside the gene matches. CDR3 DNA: TGCGCCAGCACTGGAGGGACAGGGGGCAACTATGGCTACACCTTC. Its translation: CASTGGTGGNYGYTF.

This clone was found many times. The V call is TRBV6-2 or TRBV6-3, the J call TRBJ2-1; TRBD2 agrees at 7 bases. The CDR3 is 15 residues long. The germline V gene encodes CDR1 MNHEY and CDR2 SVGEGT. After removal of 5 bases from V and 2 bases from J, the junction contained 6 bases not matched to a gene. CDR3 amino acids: CASSHGEGPYNEQFF. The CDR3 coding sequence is TGTGCCAGCAGTCACGGGGAGGGCCCCTACAATGAGCAGTTCTTC.

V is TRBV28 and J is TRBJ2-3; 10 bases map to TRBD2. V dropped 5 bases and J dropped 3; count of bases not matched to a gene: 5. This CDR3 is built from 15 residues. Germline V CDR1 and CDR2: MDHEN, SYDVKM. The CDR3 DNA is TGTGCCAGCAGTGCAGCGGGAGGGGAAACAGATACGCAGTATTTT. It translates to CASSAAGGETDTQYF.

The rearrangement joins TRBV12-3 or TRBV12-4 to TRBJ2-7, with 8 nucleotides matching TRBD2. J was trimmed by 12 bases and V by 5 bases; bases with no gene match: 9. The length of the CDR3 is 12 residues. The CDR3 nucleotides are TGTGCCAGCAGTACCCGGACTAGCAGGTCGTACTTC. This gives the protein CASSTRTSRSYF.

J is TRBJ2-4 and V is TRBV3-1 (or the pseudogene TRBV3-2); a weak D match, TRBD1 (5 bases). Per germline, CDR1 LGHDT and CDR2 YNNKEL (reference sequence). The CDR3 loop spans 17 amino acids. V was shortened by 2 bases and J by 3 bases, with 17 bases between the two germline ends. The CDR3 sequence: CASSQSDRTRDKNIQYF. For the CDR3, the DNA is TGTGCCAGCAGCCAATCCGACAGAACAAGGGACAAAAACATTCAGTACTTC.

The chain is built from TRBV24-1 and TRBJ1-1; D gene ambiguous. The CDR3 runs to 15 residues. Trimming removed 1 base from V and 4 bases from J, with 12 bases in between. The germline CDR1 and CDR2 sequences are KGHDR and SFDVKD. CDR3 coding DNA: TGTGCCACCAGTGATTTCTACTTAGTGAGCACTGAAGCTTTCTTT. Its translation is CATSDFYLVSTEAFF.

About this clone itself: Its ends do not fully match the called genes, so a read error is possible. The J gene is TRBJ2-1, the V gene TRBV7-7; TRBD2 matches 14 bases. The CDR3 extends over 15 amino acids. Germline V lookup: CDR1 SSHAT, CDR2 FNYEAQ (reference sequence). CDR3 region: CASSPGLAGVNEQFF. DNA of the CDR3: TGTGCTAGCAGTCCGGGACTAGCGGGAGTTAATGAGCAGTTCTTC.

The CDR3 protein is CASSFPGLEVTDTQYF. The CDR3 DNA reads TGTGCCAGCAGTTTTCCCGGACTAGAAGTCACAGATACGCAGTATTTT. J is TRBJ2-3 and V is TRBV28; 7 positions match TRBD2. Germline loops: CDR1 MDHEN, CDR2 SYDVKM. This CDR3 is built from 16 residues. V lost 3 bases and J lost 2; bases outside the gene matches: 8.

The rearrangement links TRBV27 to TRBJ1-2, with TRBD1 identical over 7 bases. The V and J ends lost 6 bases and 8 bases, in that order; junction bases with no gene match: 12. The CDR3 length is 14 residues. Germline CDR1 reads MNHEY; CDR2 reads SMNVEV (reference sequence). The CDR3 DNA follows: TGTGCCAGCAGCGACTACAGGGGTGCCTACGGCTACACCTTC. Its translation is CASSDYRGAYGYTF.

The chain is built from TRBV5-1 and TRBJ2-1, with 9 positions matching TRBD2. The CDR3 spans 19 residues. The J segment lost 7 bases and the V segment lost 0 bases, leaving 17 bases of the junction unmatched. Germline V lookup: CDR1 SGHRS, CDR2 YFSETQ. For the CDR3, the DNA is TGCGCCAGCAGCTTGGCGACTAGCGGCTCATGGAACATTAAAAATGAGCAGTTCTTC. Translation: CASSLATSGSWNIKNEQFF.

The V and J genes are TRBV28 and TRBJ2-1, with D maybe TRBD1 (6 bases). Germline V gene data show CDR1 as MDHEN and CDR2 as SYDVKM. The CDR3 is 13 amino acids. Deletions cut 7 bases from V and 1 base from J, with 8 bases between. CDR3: CASKGTSYNEQFF. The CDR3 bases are TGTGCCAGCAAAGGGACATCCTACAATGAGCAGTTCTTC. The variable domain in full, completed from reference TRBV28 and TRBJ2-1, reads DVKVTQSSRYLVKRTGEKVFLECVQDMDHENMFWYRQDPGLGLRLIYFSYDVKMKEKGDIPEGYSVSREKKERFSLILESASTNQTSMYLCASKGTSYNEQFFGPGTRLTVL.

Here the CDR3 DNA reads TGTGCCAGCAGTGAATACGGGACAGGTCCCGATGAGCAGTTCTTC. This translates into CASSEYGTGPDEQFF. This sequence joins TRBV6-1 and TRBJ2-1; 8 nucleotides agree with TRBD1. Germline trimming cut 2 bases from V and 8 bases from J; bases unmatched to any gene: 8. The CDR3 spans 15 residues. Per germline, CDR1 MNHNS and CDR2 SASEGT.

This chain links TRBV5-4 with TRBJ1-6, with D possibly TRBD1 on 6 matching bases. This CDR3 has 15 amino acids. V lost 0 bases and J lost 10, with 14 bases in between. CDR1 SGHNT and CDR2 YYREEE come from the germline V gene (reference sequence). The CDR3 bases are TGTGCCAGCAGCTTGGGACAGGCCACAGTCTCACCCCTCCACTTT. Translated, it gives CASSLGQATVSPLHF.

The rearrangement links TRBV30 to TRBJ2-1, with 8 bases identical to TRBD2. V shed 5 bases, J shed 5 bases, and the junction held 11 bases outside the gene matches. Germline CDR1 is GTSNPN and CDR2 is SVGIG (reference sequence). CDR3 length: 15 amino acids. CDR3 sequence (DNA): TGTGCCTGGGGAACTACTAGCGGACCTAACAATGAGCAGTTCTTC. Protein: CAWGTTSGPNNEQFF.

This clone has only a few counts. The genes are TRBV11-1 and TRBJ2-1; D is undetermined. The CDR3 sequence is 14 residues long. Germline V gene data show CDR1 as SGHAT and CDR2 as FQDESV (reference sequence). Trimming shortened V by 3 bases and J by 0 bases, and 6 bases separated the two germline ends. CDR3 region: CASSFLSSYNEQFF. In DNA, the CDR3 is TGTGCCAGCAGCTTTCTAAGCTCCTACAATGAGCAGTTCTTC.

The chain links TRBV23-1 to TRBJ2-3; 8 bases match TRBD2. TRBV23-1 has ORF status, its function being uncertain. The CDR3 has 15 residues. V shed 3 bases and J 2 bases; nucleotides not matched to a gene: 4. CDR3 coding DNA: TGCGCCAGCAGTCACAGACTAGCGTTCACAGATACGCAGTATTTT. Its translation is CASSHRLAFTDTQYF.